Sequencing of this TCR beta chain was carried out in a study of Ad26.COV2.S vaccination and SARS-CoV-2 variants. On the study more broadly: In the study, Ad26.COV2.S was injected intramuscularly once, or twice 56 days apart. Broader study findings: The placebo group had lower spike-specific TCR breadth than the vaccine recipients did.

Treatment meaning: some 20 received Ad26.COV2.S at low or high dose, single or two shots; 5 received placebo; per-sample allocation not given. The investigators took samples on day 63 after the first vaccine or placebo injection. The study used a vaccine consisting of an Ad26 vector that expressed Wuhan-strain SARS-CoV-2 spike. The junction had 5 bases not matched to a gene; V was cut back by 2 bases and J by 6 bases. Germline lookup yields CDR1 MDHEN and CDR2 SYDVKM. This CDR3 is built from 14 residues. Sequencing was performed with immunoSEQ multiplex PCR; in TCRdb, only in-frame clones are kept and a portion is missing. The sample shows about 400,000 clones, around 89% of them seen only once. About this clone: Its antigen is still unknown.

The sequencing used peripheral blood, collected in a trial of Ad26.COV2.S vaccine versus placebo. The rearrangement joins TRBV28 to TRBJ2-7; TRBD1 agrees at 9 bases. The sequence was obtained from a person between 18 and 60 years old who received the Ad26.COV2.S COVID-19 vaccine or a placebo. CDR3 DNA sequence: TGTGCCAGCAGTTTAGGACAGGGGCTTCGCGAGCAGTACTTC. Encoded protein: CASSLGQGLREQYF. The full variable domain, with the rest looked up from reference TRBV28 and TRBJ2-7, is DVKVTQSSRYLVKRTGEKVFLECVQDMDHENMFWYRQDPGLGLRLIYFSYDVKMKEKGDIPEGYSVSREKKERFSLILESASTNQTSMYLCASSLGQGLREQYFGPGTRLTVT.